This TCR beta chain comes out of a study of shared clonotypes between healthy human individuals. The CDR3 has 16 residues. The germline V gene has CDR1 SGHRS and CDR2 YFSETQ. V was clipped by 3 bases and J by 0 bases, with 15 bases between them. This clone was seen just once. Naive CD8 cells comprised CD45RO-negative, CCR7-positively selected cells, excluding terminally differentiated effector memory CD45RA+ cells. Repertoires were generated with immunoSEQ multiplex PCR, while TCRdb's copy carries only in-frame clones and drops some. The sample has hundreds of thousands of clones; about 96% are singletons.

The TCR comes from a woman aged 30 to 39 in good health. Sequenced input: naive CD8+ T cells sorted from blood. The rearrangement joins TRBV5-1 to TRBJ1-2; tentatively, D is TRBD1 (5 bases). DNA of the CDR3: TGCGCCAGCAGCTCCTTCCTAGACAGAGCTAACTATGGCTACACCTTC. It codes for CASSSFLDRANYGYTF.